This entry is about one T cell receptor beta chain. Its antigen is unidentified. This entry comes from a study of CD8+CD57+ T cells in acquired aplastic anemia. The sequenced patients had an expansion of CD8+CD57+ cells seen by flow cytometry. Severe acquired aplastic anemia affected all patients. Investigators profiled TCR beta VDJ and CDR3 from genomic DNA template. Each CDR3 protein is one row after TCRdb ran MiXCR on the reads. The data show approximately 250,000 distinct CDR3 sequences, approximately 79% seen once. General observations from the study: Patients had approximately 30 CD8+ CDR3 sequences in common with controls (the shared set). Significant differences in CD8+ Simpson's diversity were not observed between patients and controls.

The sequence was collected from a human donor with aplastic anemia. The sequencing input was sorted CD4+, CD8+, or CD8+CD57+ T cells (not recorded which) from PBMCs.

The CDR3 coding sequence is TGTGCCAGCAGCGTAGCTGGGATGGGTACTGAAGCTTTCTTT. Translating gives CASSVAGMGTEAFF. V gene TRBV9 combines with J gene TRBJ1-1, with D hard to call. Germline loops: CDR1 SGDLS, CDR2 YYNGEE. Deletions cut 0 bases from V and 5 bases from J, with 11 bases between. The CDR3 totals 14 residues.